This T cell receptor (beta chain) was observed in a study of blood T cell repertoires in COVID-19. V lost 5 bases and J 12 bases, leaving 14 bases between the germline ends. This CDR3 has 12 residues. The germline gives CDR1 MDHEN, CDR2 SYDVKM. Study processing details: Amplification with reference gene primers provided the estimates of nucleated cell counts. Measured with immunoSEQ multiplex PCR; TCRdb has only the in-frame clones, and not every one. Clonal size and the V and J genes are those of that table, whereas D and trimming came from the DNA. The table lists 150,000 to 200,000 clones, approximately 89% of them singletons.

The source of this sequence is a man in his 70s with acute or convalescent COVID-19. Sequencing was carried out using peripheral blood. The rearrangement links TRBV28 to TRBJ2-1, with a tentative D call TRBD2 (6 bases). CDR3 nucleotide sequence: TGTGCCAGCAGTCCACGCGGGACCCTGCAGTTCTTC. Translated: CASSPRGTLQFF.